This T cell receptor (beta chain) was sequenced for a study of T cell responses to AZD1222 COVID-19 vaccine. A remark on this clone: Its target is unknown.

Only in-frame clones appear in the TCRdb table, and some are missing; sequencing was by immunoSEQ multiplex PCR. Found here are some 180,000 clones, around 90% of them singletons; the top ten hold roughly 2%. Germline V gives CDR1 MDHEN, CDR2 SYDVKM. There are 16 residues in the CDR3. V was clipped by 6 bases and J by 5 bases, with 19 bases between them. Study-level points and caveats: Seropositive at baseline were only six AZD1222 recipients. Variant regions that are unmutated are reportedly the target of nearly half of spike-specific TCRs.

This clonotype was obtained from an adult who received the AZD1222 COVID-19 vaccine. Sequenced here: peripheral blood, sampled 28 days after the second AZD1222 dose. This chain joins TRBV28 and TRBJ1-4; D uncertain. CDR3 protein: CASRFAEGRDNEKLFF. As DNA, the CDR3 is TGTGCCAGCAGATTTGCCGAGGGCAGAGACAATGAAAAACTGTTTTTT.